This T cell receptor (beta chain) was identified during a study of T cell repertoires in cytomegalovirus infection. Study-wide background: CMV infection and matching HLA type were both indicated by public TCR beta signatures. Study-level points and caveats: Carriage of CMV together with the relevant HLA was identifiable through cumulative public TCR beta family frequency.

MiXCR was run by TCRdb on the reads, yielding one entry per CDR3 protein. The sample has roughly 120,000 distinct CDR3 sequences, less than 30% seen once. Germline CDR1 MNHEY, CDR2 SVGAGI. CDR3 length: 14 residues. V dropped 8 bases and J dropped 7; count of bases not matched to a gene: 10. As to this clonotype: Its antigen is currently unknown.

The chain links TRBV6-5 to TRBJ2-3; TRBD2 aligns across 9 bases. Sequenced here: CD8+ T cells from cultured PBMCs, sampled from culture after CMV antigen stimulation. This TCR came from a human donor in good health (CMV status not recorded). Some clones in this sample may be carry-over from other donors' samples. The CDR3 loop is CASGPGLAGNTQYF. For the CDR3, the DNA is TGTGCCAGCGGCCCGGGACTAGCTGGGAATACGCAGTATTTT.